This T cell receptor (beta chain) was observed in a study of blood T cell repertoires in COVID-19 (dated by TCRdb to 2019 to 2021). Background on the whole study: Collaborator samples came from the United States, Italy and Spain and covered acute and convalescent phases of COVID-19. The prospective study material was composed of cDNA or gDNA derived from T cells, B-cell-depleted T cells, or PBMCs. Deeply sampled blood TCRbeta repertoires from subjects exposed to, actively infected with, or recovered from COVID-19 were included in the dataset. The repertoires were made available in a free public database intended to serve as a resource for research on the immune response to SARS-CoV-2. Samples were obtained from the ongoing ImmuneRACE study (first 160 participants) and from roughly 1,300 subjects provided by 6 global collaborators. Sample metadata almost always included a de-identified subject ID, COVID-19 status, age in years and sex. Where available, HLA class I and class II types were obtained from metadata supplied by the sample provider rather than from assay-based typing. What the study reported, not specific to this receptor: How much clinical and demographic metadata was included differed by source and by participant, and the metadata was provided uncurated.

The immunoSEQ Assay, a bias-controlled multiplex PCR, was used to amplify TCRbeta CDR3 regions from genomic DNA. In the authors' own workflow: The number of nucleated cells in each sample was estimated by amplification of reference gene primers within the assay. Sequence reads were collapsed and filtered to measure the absolute abundance of every unique TCRbeta CDR3 rearrangement. For each sample, productive Simpson clonality was calculated by taking the square root of Simpson's diversity index across productive rearrangements. Held by TCRdb, this immuneACCESS table contains in-frame sequences only and omits some clones. Under half of the omission traces to an unresolved V gene where checked; the cause of the rest is unknown. From that table come the V and J calls and clone size; the DNA was used to work out D and trimming. The sample includes 250,000 to 300,000 clones, with 80% to 85% observed a single time. The top ten hold 4% to 4.5% of the sample.

From the cysteine up to the phenylalanine, the CDR3 has a length of 17 residues. Kept here is only the CDR3 DNA, which spans 51 bases and is read in frame from base 1. V is pruned by 3 bases and J by 10 bases, leaving 19 bases of the junction without a gene match. The germline V gene gives CDR1 as SGDLS and CDR2 as YYNGEE. In this sample, this clone turned up a few times. It has no known antigen specificity. No per-base quality is available; no much larger clone lies one base away. Whole blood was collected in K2EDTA tubes by collaborating institutions according to the institutions' own protocols. For TCRbeta analysis, collaborator samples were shipped as frozen whole blood, as isolated PBMCs, or as DNA extracted from either sample type.

The receptor's source is a man between 60 and 70 years old with acute or convalescent COVID-19. The sequence links TRBV9 to TRBJ2-1, and TRBD2 matches 7 of the central bases. The sample was peripheral blood. Read as DNA, the sequence is TGTGCCAGCAGCGGATCACCGGGACTACCGTCCGCGGACGAGCAGTTCTTC. Protein translation: CASSGSPGLPSADEQFF.